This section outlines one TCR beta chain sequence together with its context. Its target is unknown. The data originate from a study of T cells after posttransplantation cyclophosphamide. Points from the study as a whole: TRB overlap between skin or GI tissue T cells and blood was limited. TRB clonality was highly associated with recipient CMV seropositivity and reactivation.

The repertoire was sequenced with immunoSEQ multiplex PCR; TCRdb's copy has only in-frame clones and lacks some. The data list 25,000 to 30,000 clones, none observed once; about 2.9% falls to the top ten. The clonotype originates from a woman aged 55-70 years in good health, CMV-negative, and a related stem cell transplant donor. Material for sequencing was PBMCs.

The CDR3 protein is CASRPRTSGTQETQYF. DNA for the CDR3: TGTGCCAGCCGCCCCCGGACTAGCGGGACCCAAGAGACCCAGTACTTC. The chain combines TRBV27 with TRBJ2-5; 12 nucleotides align to TRBD2. The J segment lost 1 base and the V segment lost 8 bases, leaving 8 bases of the junction unmatched. The CDR3 totals 16 residues. Germline CDR1 is MNHEY and CDR2 is SMNVEV (reference sequence).